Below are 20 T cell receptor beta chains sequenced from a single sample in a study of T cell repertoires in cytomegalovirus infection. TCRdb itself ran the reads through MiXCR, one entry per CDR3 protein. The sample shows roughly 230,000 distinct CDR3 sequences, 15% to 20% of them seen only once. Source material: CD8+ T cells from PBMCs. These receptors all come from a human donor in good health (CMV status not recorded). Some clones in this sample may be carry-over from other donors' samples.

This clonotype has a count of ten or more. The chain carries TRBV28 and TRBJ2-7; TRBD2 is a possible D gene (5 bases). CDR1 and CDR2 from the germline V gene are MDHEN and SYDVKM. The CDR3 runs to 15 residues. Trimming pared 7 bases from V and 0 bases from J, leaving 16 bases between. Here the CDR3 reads CASKGGGGYSYEQYF. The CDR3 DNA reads TGTGCCAGCAAGGGTGGAGGTGGTTACTCCTACGAGCAGTACTTC.

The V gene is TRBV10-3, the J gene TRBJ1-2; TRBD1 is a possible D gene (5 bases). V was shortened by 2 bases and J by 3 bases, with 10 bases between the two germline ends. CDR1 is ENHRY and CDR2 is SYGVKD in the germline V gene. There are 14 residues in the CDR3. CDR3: CAISEVRADYGYTF. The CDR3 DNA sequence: TGTGCCATCAGTGAGGTCAGGGCTGACTATGGCTACACCTTC.

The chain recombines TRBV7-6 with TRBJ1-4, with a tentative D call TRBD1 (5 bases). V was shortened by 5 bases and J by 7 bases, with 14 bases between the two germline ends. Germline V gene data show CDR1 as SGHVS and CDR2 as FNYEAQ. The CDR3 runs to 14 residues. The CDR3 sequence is CASSPQLGPEKLFF. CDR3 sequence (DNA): TGTGCCAGCAGCCCACAGTTGGGGCCTGAAAAACTGTTTTTT.

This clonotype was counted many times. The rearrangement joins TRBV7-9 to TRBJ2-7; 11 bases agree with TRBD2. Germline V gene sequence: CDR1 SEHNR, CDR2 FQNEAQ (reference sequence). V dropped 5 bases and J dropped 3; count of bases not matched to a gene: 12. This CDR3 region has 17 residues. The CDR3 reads CASSPIQTSGAYYEQYF. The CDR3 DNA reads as TGTGCCAGCAGCCCGATCCAGACTAGCGGGGCGTACTACGAGCAGTACTTC.

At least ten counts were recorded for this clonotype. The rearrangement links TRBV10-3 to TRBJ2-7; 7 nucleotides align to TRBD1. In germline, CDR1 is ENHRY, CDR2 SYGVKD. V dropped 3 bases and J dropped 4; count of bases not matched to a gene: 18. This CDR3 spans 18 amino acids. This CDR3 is CAISEGQGETWSGYEQYF. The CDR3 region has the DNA TGTGCCATCAGTGAAGGGCAGGGGGAGACCTGGAGTGGTTACGAGCAGTACTTC.

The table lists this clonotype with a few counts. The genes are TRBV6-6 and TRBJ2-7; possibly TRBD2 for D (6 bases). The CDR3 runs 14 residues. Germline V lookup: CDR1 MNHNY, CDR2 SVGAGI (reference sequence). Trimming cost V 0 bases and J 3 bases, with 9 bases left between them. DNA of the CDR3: TGTGCCAGCAGTTACTCTTCCGGGGGCTACGAGCAGTACTTC. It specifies CASSYSSGGYEQYF.

CDR3 sequence (DNA): TGTGCCATCAGTGACCGGGGACAGCAACAAGAGACCCAGTACTTC. Translated: CAISDRGQQQETQYF. V usage is TRBV10-3 and J usage is TRBJ2-5, with 7 bases lining up with TRBD1. The germline V gene has CDR1 ENHRY and CDR2 SYGVKD. The trim removed 3 bases at V and 2 bases at J, leaving 6 bases unmatched. The CDR3 runs to 15 residues.

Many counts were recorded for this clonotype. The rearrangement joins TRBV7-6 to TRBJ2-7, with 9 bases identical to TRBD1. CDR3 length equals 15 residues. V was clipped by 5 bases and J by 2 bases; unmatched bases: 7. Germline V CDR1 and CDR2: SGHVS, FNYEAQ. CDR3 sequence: CASSPGQGTTYEQYF. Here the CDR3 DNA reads TGTGCCAGCAGCCCAGGACAGGGGACAACCTACGAGCAGTACTTC.

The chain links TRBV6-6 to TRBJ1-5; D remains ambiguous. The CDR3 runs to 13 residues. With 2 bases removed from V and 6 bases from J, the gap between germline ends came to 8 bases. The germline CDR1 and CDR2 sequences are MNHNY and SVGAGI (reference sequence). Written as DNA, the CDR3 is TGTGCCAGCAGTTACCAGCCCCTTCAGCCCCAGCATTTT. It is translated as CASSYQPLQPQHF.

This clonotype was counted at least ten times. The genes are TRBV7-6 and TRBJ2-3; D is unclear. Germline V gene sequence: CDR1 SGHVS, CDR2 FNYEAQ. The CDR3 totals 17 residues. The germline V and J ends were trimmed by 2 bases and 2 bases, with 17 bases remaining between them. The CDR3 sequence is CASSLTRHPNATDTQYF. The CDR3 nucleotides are TGTGCCAGCAGCTTAACTCGACATCCAAACGCCACAGATACGCAGTATTTT.

Here the CDR3 reads CASSIAHGHTEAFF. CDR3 sequence (DNA): TGTGCCAGTAGTATAGCCCACGGACACACTGAAGCTTTCTTT. V gene TRBV19 combines with J gene TRBJ1-1; D is unresolved. Looked up from germline, CDR1 is LNHDA and CDR2 is SQIVND (reference sequence). V dropped 1 base and J dropped 3 bases, with 9 bases sitting between them. The CDR3 extends over 14 amino acids.

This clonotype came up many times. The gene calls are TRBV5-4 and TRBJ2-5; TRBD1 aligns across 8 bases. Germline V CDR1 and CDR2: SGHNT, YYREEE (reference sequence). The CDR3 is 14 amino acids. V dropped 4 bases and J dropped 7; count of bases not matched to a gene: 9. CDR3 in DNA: TGTGCCAGCAGCGTGGACCCAGGGGGCGGGACCCAGTACTTC. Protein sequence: CASSVDPGGGTQYF.

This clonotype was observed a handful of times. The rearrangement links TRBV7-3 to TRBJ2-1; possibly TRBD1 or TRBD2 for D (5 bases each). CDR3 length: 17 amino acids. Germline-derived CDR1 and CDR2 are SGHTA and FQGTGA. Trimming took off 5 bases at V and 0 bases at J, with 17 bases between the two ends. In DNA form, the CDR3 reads TGTGCCAGCAGCCTATTAGGGGCGGGTAGCTCCTACAATGAGCAGTTCTTC. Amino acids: CASSLLGAGSSYNEQFF.

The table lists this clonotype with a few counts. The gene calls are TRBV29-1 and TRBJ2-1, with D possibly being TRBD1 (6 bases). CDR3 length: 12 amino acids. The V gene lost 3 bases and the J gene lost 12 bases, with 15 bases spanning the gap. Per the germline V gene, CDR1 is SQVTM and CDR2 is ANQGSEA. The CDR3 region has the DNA TGCAGCGTTGACCACGGGTTACAGGGGCAGTTCTTC. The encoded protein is CSVDHGLQGQFF.

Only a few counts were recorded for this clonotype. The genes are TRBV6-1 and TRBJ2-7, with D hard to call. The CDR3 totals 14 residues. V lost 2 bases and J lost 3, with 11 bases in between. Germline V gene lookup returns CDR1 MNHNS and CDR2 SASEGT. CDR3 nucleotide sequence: TGTGCCAGCAGTGAAATTAGGTCTAACTACGAGCAGTACTTC. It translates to CASSEIRSNYEQYF.

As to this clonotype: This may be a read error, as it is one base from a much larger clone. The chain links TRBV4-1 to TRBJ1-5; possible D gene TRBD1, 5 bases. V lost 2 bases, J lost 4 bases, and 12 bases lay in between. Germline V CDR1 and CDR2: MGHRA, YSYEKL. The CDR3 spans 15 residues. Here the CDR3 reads CASSQLQGRNQPQHF. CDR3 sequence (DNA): TGCGCCAGCAGCCAACTCCAGGGCAGGAATCAGCCCCAGCATTTT.

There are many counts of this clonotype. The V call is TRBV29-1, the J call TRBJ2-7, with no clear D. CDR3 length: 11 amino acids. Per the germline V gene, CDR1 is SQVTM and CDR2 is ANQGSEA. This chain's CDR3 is CSVGNGYEQYF. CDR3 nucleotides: TGCAGTGTGGGCAACGGGTACGAGCAGTACTTC.

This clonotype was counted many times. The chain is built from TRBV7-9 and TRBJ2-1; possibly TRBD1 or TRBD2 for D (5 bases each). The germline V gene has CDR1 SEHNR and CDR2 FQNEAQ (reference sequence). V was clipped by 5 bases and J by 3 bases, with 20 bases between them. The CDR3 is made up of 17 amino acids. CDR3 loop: CASSPRTGTEIYNEQFF. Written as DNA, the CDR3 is TGTGCCAGCAGCCCTAGAACCGGGACGGAGATCTACAATGAGCAGTTCTTC.

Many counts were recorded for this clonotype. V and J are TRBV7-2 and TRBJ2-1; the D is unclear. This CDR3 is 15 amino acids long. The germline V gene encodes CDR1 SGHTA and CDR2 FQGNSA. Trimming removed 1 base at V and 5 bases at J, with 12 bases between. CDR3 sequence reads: CASSLGYGGDNEQFF. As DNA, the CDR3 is TGTGCCAGCAGCTTAGGTTATGGCGGAGACAATGAGCAGTTCTTC.

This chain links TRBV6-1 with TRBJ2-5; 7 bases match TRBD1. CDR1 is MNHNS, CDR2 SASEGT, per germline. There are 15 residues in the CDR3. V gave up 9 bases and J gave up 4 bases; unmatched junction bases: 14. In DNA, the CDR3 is TGTGCCAGTAGTTCGACAGGGAGCCTTAGAGAGACCCAGTACTTC. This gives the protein CASSSTGSLRETQYF.